Listed below are T cell receptor beta chains from one sample, sequenced in a study of shared clonotypes between healthy human individuals. Sequenced by immunoSEQ multiplex PCR; TCRdb stores in-frame clones only, minus some. Counted here are about 2.3 million clones, less than 95% occurring once; the ten biggest clones make up 0.37%. Sequencing was carried out using naive CD4+ T cells from PBMCs. These receptors all come from a young man in good health. Some clones in this sample may be carry-over from other donors' samples. The conserved cysteine and the conserved F or W are not part of the CDR3 here.

v_call: TRBV27
j_call: TRBJ1-5
cdr3_aa: ASSLWGRRGNQPQH

v_call: TRBV25-1
j_call: TRBJ2-5
cdr3_aa: ASSEWATQY

v_call: TRBV2
j_call: TRBJ2-3
cdr3_aa: ASSAMIRTDTQY

v_call: TRBV14
j_call: TRBJ1-2
cdr3_aa: ASSQAVQVGGYT

v_call: TRBV14
j_call: TRBJ2-4
cdr3_aa: ASSLRDGAKNIQY

v_call: TRBV30
j_call: TRBJ2-3
cdr3_aa: AWSFGRGAGGDTQY

v_call: TRBV14
j_call: TRBJ2-2
cdr3_aa: ASSPRAGGPAGELF

v_call: TRBV11-2
j_call: TRBJ2-7
cdr3_aa: ASSFSTGSSYEQY

v_call: TRBV2
j_call: TRBJ2-6
cdr3_aa: ASTPESGANVLT

v_call: TRBV5-4
j_call: TRBJ2-7
cdr3_aa: ASSSASGAGEQY

v_call: TRBV7-2
j_call: TRBJ2-3
cdr3_aa: ASIKLSPEDTQY

v_call: TRBV11-2
j_call: TRBJ1-1
cdr3_aa: ASSPERRGTEAF

v_call: TRBV28
j_call: TRBJ2-6
cdr3_aa: ASSPVSGANVLT

v_call: TRBV19
j_call: TRBJ2-2
cdr3_aa: ASSATGVDTGELF